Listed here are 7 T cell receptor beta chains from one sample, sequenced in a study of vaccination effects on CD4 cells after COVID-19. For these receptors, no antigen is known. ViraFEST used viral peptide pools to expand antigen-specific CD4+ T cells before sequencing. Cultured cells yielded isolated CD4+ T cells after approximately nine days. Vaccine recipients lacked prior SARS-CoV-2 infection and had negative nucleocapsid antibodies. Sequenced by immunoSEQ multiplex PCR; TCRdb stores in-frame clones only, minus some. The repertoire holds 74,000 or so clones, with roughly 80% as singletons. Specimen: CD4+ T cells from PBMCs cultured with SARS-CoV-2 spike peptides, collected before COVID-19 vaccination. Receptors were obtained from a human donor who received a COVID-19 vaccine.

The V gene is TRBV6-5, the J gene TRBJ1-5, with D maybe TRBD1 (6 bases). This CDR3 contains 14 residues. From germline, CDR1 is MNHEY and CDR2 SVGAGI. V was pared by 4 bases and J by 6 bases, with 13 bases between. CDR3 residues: CASSSNRVGQPQHF. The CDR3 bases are TGTGCCAGCAGTTCCAACAGGGTAGGTCAGCCCCAGCATTTT.

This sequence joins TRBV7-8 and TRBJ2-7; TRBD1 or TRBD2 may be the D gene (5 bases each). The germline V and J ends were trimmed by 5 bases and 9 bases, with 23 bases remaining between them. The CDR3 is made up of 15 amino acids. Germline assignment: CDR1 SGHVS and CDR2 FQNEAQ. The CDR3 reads CASSHGDRPDPWQYV. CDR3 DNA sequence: TGTGCCAGCAGCCACGGGGACCGTCCAGATCCATGGCAGTACGTC.

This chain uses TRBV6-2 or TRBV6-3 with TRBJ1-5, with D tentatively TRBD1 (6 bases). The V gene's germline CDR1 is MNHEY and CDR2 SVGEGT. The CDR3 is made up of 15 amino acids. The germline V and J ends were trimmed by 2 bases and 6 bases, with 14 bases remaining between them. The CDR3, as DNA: TGTGCCAGCAGTTACCCCCTGGCCAGGGGTCAGCCCCAGCATTTT. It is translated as CASSYPLARGQPQHF.

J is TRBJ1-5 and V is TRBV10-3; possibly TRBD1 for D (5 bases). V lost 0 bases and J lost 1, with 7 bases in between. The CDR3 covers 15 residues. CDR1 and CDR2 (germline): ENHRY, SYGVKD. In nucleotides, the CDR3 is TGTGCCATCAGTGAGTCGGGGGGGAGCAATCAGCCCCAGCATTTT. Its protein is CAISESGGSNQPQHF.

Written as DNA, the CDR3 is TGTGCCAGCAGCTCACGACAGGGGATGGAGCAGTACGTC. Its protein is CASSSRQGMEQYV. The V gene is TRBV7-8, the J gene TRBJ2-7, with 8 bases aligning to TRBD1. This CDR3 region has 13 residues. Germline V gene data show CDR1 as SGHVS and CDR2 as FQNEAQ. V trimming: 4 bases; J trimming: 7 bases; junction bases outside the gene matches: 6.

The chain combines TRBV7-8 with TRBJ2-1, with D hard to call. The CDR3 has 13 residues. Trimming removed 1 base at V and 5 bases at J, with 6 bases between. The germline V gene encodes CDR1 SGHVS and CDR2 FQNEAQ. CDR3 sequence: CASSLGRHNEQFF. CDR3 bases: TGTGCCAGCAGCTTAGGGCGGCACAATGAGCAGTTCTTC.

CDR3 loop: CASDDRGGQPQHF. The CDR3 bases are TGTGCCAGCGATGACAGGGGAGGACAGCCCCAGCATTTT. The chain employs TRBV2 and TRBJ1-5; 8 bases are shared with TRBD1. Germline V gene sequence: CDR1 SNHLY, CDR2 FYNNEI. Trimming took 8 bases from V and 7 from J; bases not matched to a gene: 7. This CDR3 comprises 13 residues.